This TCR beta chain was recorded in a study of blood T cells in healthy people across ages. Using a J-beta primer mix together with a sample-barcoded 5' primer, a second PCR was run for roughly 6 to 12 cycles. In TCRdb, the 5' RACE reads were re-called with MiXCR into one record per CDR3 protein. The table lists approximately 1.5 million distinct CDR3 sequences, roughly two fifths of them singletons. V shed 5 bases and J 5 bases; nucleotides not matched to a gene: 15. This CDR3 spans 17 amino acids. V and J are TRBV12-3 or TRBV12-4 and TRBJ2-7, with 10 bases fitting TRBD2. The sequence was collected from a woman in her late teens or twenties in good health. The source material was blood. CDR3 amino acids: CASSQRGLATNRDEQYF. CDR3 nucleotide sequence: TGTGCCAGCAGTCAAAGGGGACTAGCGACCAACAGAGACGAGCAGTACTTC.